This TCR beta chain came from a study of blood T cells in healthy people across ages. Then a second PCR, running roughly 7 to 11 cycles, was carried out with a sample-barcoded 5' primer and a J-beta primer mix. Every cDNA was tagged by a template-switch adaptor with 12 random nucleotides. One entry per CDR3 protein, called by TCRdb with MiXCR from the 5' RACE reads. Altogether 1.5 million to 2 million distinct CDR3 sequences are present, around half being singletons, with the ten largest covering 2.1%. V was shortened by 2 bases and J by 1 base, with 12 bases between the two germline ends. CDR3 length: 15 amino acids. CDR1 is SGHTA, CDR2 FQGNSA, per germline. Aged about 6 to 90, donors were systemically healthy Caucasians from Russia. This clonotype has just a few counts.

The chain links TRBV7-2 to TRBJ2-7; TRBD1 is a possible D gene (7 bases). The specimen was blood. This sequence originates from a woman in her thirties or forties in good health. The CDR3, as DNA: TGTGCCAGCAGCTTAACCCCAGGGGGGTCCTACGAGCAGTACTTC. Translation gives CASSLTPGGSYEQYF. The full variable domain, its missing parts supplied by reference TRBV7-2 and TRBJ2-7, is GAGVSQSPSNKVTEKGKDVELRCDPISGHTALYWYRQSLGQGLEFLIYFQGNSAPDKSGLPSDRFSAERTGGSVSTLTIQRTQQEDSAVYLCASSLTPGGSYEQYFGPGTRLTVT.